This T cell receptor beta chain was captured in a study of T cells after yellow fever vaccination. V lost 6 bases and J lost 4, with 13 bases in between. This CDR3 is built from 13 residues. Germline V gene lookup returns CDR1 LGHNA and CDR2 YSLEER. TCRdb re-derived calls from the 5' RACE reads in MiXCR, one entry per CDR3 protein. The table lists 45,000 to 75,000 distinct CDR3 sequences, about 5.2% of them singletons, with 25% to 40% in the top ten. Sequenced material: PBMCs, either bulk or a sorted T-cell subset (CD4+, CD8+, memory, or dextramer-sorted; not recorded which), taken on the day of the yellow fever booster vaccination. The chain recombines TRBV4-3 with TRBJ2-7; perhaps TRBD1 as D (5 bases). The receptor was isolated from a man aged 18 to 30 who received the YFV17D yellow fever vaccine. The CDR3 coding sequence is TGCGCCAGCAGTTACGGACAAAAATACGAGCAGTACTTC. Residues: CASSYGQKYEQYF.